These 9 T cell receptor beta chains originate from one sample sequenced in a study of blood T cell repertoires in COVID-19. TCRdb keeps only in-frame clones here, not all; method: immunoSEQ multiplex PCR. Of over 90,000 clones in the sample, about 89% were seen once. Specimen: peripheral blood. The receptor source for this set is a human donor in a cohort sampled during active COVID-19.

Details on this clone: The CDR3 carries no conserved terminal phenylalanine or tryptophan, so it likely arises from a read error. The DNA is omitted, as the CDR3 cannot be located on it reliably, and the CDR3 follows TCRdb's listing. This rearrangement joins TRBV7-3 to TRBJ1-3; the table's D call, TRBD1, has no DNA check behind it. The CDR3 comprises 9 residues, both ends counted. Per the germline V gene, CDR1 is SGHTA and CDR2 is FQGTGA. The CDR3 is CASKTGLVY.

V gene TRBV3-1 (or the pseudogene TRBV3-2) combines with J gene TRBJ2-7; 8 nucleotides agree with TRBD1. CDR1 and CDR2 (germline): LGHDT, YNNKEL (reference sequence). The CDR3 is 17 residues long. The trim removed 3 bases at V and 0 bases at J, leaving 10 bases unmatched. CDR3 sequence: CASSQDDRGFSSYEQYF. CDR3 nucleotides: TGTGCCAGCAGCCAGGATGACAGGGGTTTCTCCTCCTACGAGCAGTACTTC.

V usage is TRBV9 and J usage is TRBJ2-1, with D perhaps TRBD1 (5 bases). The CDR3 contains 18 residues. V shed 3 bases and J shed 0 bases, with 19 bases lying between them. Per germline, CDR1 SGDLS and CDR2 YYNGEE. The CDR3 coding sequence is TGTGCCAGCAGCGGGGGCTACGCCCCTTTGAGCTCCTACAATGAGCAGTTCTTC. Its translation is CASSGGYAPLSSYNEQFF.

In DNA, the CDR3 is TGTGCCAGCTCTACGCGGGGGGGCTCCTACGAGCAGTACTTC. It translates to CASSTRGGSYEQYF. The rearrangement uses TRBV4-2 and TRBJ2-7; 9 bases align to TRBD2. The germline V gene encodes CDR1 LGHNA and CDR2 YNFKEQ. This CDR3 has 14 residues. V shed 8 bases and J 0 bases; nucleotides not matched to a gene: 5.

The CDR3 nucleotides read TGTGCCAGTAGTATTGCCGGGTCCGAGACAGGATCCTACGAGCAGTACTTC. Its protein product is CASSIAGSETGSYEQYF. This chain connects TRBV19 to TRBJ2-7; TRBD1 is a possible D gene (6 bases). Trimming pared 3 bases from V and 1 base from J, leaving 19 bases between. CDR3 length equals 17 residues. Germline CDR1 LNHDA, CDR2 SQIVND (reference sequence).

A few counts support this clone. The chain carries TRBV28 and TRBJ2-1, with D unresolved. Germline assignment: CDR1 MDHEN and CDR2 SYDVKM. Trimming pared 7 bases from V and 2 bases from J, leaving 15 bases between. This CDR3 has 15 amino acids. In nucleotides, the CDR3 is TGTGCCAGCAAGTCCGAGGCTTTCACCTACAATGAGCAGTTCTTC. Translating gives CASKSEAFTYNEQFF. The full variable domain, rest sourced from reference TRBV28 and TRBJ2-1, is DVKVTQSSRYLVKRTGEKVFLECVQDMDHENMFWYRQDPGLGLRLIYFSYDVKMKEKGDIPEGYSVSREKKERFSLILESASTNQTSMYLCASKSEAFTYNEQFFGPGTRLTVL.

The CDR3 DNA reads as TGTGCCAGCAGCCCAGAGGGCCGGGGGGGGACAGATACGCAGTATTTT. Translation gives CASSPEGRGGTDTQYF. The rearrangement links TRBV7-2 to TRBJ2-3; the match to TRBD2 covers 8 bases. The ends lost 5 bases at V and 3 bases at J; junction bases unmatched: 10. Germline CDR1 reads SGHTA; CDR2 reads FQGNSA. The CDR3 has 16 amino acids.

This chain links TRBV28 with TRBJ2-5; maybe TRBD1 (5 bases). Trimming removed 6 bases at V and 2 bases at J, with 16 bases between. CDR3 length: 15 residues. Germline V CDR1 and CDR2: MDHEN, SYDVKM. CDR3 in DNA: TGTGCCAGCAGGATCTCATCCAGGGTTCAAGAGACCCAGTACTTC. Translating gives CASRISSRVQETQYF.

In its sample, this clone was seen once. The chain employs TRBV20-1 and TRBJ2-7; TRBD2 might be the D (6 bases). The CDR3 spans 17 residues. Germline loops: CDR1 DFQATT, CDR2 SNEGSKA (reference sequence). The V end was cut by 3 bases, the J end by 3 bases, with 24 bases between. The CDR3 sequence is CSASPSVATLGLYEQYF. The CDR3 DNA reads TGCAGTGCTAGTCCTTCCGTAGCGACTCTGGGACTCTACGAGCAGTACTTC.